These T cell receptor beta chains were read from a single sample in a study of blood T cell repertoires in COVID-19. Libraries were prepared by immunoSEQ multiplex PCR; TCRdb keeps only in-frame clonotypes and omits some of them. The sample yields 150,000 to 200,000 clones, roughly 88% seen once. The material sequenced was peripheral blood. These receptors were taken from a man younger than 35 with acute or convalescent COVID-19. The CDR3 runs from the conserved cysteine through the conserved F or W. The D gene is left open where the match is weak. Not every row has a clone size; where given, it reads once, few, many or a size class.

CDR3 DNA,CDR3 protein,D gene,V gene,J gene,clone size
TGTGCCAGCAGCCAAGACGCAGGCCCGAACACTGAAGCTTTCTTT,CASSQDAGPNTEAFF,-,TRBV4-2,TRBJ1-1,-
TGTGCCAGCTCACCTGGGGGCTGGGGGAATGAGCAGTTCTTC,CASSPGGWGNEQFF,-,TRBV18,TRBJ2-1,-
TGCGCCAGCAGTGCAGCGGGAGGCCCGTCCTACGAGCAGTACTTC,CASSAAGGPSYEQYF,TRBD2,TRBV10-2,TRBJ2-7,few
TGTGCCACCAGTGAAGAGGGCCGGAGCGAGCAGTACTTC,CATSEEGRSEQYF,-,TRBV24-1,TRBJ2-7,once
TGTGCCAGCTGGGGGGGGAAAGATCAGTATTTT,CASWGGKDQYF,TRBD2,TRBV11-3,TRBJ2-3,-
TGTGCCAGTAGTAGTCTCTATCGGGACAGAAAGAACACTGAAGCTTTCTTT,CASSSLYRDRKNTEAFF,TRBD1,TRBV19,TRBJ1-1,-
TGTGCCAGCAGGGACCGACGACAGGGTCCGACTGAAGCTTTCTTT,CASRDRRQGPTEAFF,TRBD1,TRBV6-5,TRBJ1-1,-
TGTGCCAGTAACTGGGACAGGGCGGCAAAACTGTTTTTT,CASNWDRAAKLFF,TRBD1,TRBV19,TRBJ1-4,-
TGCGCCAGCAGCCCTACAGGGGTCTCTGAAGCTTTCTTT,CASSPTGVSEAFF,TRBD1,TRBV5-1,TRBJ1-1,-
TGTGCCAGCAGCCAAGGGAGCACTGAAGCTTTCTTT,CASSQGSTEAFF,-,TRBV3-1/TRBV3-2,TRBJ1-1,-
TGTGCCAGCAGCGTGGGACAGGGTAATCAGCCCCAGCATTTT,CASSVGQGNQPQHF,TRBD1,TRBV9,TRBJ1-5,-
TGTGCCAGCTCAGCAGACAGGTCCGGCAATCAGCCCCAGCATTTT,CASSADRSGNQPQHF,-,TRBV18,TRBJ1-5,few
TGTGCCAGCATTAGAGAGGTGGCCTACGAGCAGTACTTC,CASIREVAYEQYF,-,TRBV6-5,TRBJ2-7,-
TGTGCCAGCAGCGAAGGCAGGGGACAGGGTTTTGAAAAACTGTTTTTT,CASSEGRGQGFEKLFF,TRBD1,TRBV6-1,TRBJ1-4,-
TGTGCCAGCAGTGATAGTGCGGGCACTGAAGCTTTCTTT,CASSDSAGTEAFF,-,TRBV2,TRBJ1-1,-
TGTGCCAGCAGTCCCGACAGGGTCATTAATGAAAAACTGTTTTTT,CASSPDRVINEKLFF,TRBD1,TRBV7-2,TRBJ1-4,-
TGTGCCATCAGTGCCTGGACAGGGACTAACTATGGCTACACCTTC,CAISAWTGTNYGYTF,TRBD1,TRBV10-3,TRBJ1-2,-
TGTGCCAGCAGCTCGCACCAGGGATTATTTACTGAAGCTTTCTTT,CASSSHQGLFTEAFF,-,TRBV5-4,TRBJ1-1,-
TGTGCCAGCAGTTTCTCGACCGGGGAGCTGTTTTTT,CASSFSTGELFF,-,TRBV27,TRBJ2-2,-
TGTGCCAGCAGTTATCTCGACAGGGGGACCTATGGCTACACCTTC,CASSYLDRGTYGYTF,TRBD1,TRBV6-2/TRBV6-3,TRBJ1-2,-
TGCAGCATAAACAGGGATTCCGGGGAGCTGTTTTTT,CSINRDSGELFF,-,TRBV29-1,TRBJ2-2,-
TGCGCCAGCAGAGCGACTAGCGGGGGGGCATGGGAGCAGTACTTC,CASRATSGGAWEQYF,TRBD2,TRBV5-1,TRBJ2-7,-
TGTGCCACCAGTGAATCGGGACAGACCCTCAATGAGCAGTTCTTC,CATSESGQTLNEQFF,TRBD1,TRBV24-1,TRBJ2-1,-
TGCGCCAGCACCTCCGGACAGGGTTCAACTAATGAAAAACTGTTTTTT,CASTSGQGSTNEKLFF,TRBD1,TRBV5-1,TRBJ1-4,once
TGTGCCAGCTCATCCTCTGGGACAGGGAGCAATCAGCCCCAGCATTTT,CASSSSGTGSNQPQHF,TRBD1,TRBV18,TRBJ1-5,-
TGCGCCAGCAGCTTGGCGGGAGGAAAGGGACTAGCGATTTACGAGCAGTACTTC,CASSLAGGKGLAIYEQYF,TRBD2,TRBV5-1,TRBJ2-7,-
TGTGCCAGCAGTTTACCCGGGACAGTTTCCAATGAGCAGTTCTTC,CASSLPGTVSNEQFF,TRBD1,TRBV27,TRBJ2-1,-
TGTGCCAGCGGGCTAGCGGCATCCTACAATGAGCAGTTCTTC,CASGLAASYNEQFF,TRBD2,TRBV30,TRBJ2-1,-
TGTGCCAGTAGTATTGGGCAGGGGGGTAATCAGCCCCAGCATTTT,CASSIGQGGNQPQHF,TRBD1,TRBV19,TRBJ1-5,-
TGTGCCAGCAGTGACGGCGAGCAGTACTTC,CASSDGEQYF,-,TRBV25-1,TRBJ2-7,-
TGCAGCGTGCCTCTACAGGGATGGGGCAATGAGCAGTTCTTC,CSVPLQGWGNEQFF,-,TRBV29-1,TRBJ2-1,-
TGCGCCAGCAGCTCAATTCCAGGGGTAACCAATGAAAAACTGTTTTTT,CASSSIPGVTNEKLFF,-,TRBV5-1,TRBJ1-4,-
TGTGCCAGCCTCCCGGCAGGGTACAATGAGCAGTTCTTC,CASLPAGYNEQFF,-,TRBV2,TRBJ2-1,-
TGTGCCAGCATCGACAGGGAGGATGACACCATATATTTT,CASIDREDDTIYF,TRBD1,TRBV2,TRBJ1-3,-
TGCGCCAGCAGTGAGTCGGGGGCCCTCAATGAGCAGTTCTTC,CASSESGALNEQFF,-,TRBV10-1,TRBJ2-1,-
TGTGCCAGCTCTCCCGGACAGGGAAGAGAGACCCAGTACTTC,CASSPGQGRETQYF,-,TRBV21-1,TRBJ2-5,once
TGTGCCAGCAGCTTACGGGACAGGGGAAGGACAGATACGCAGTATTTT,CASSLRDRGRTDTQYF,TRBD1,TRBV7-8,TRBJ2-3,-
TGTGCCACCAGTGATTTTCCCAGGGCCTTCGGCTACACCTTC,CATSDFPRAFGYTF,-,TRBV24-1,TRBJ1-2,-
TGTGCAAGTCGCCTCCAGCGGCCCTGGGATTGGGATGAGCAGTTCTTC,CASRLQRPWDWDEQFF,-,TRBV12-2,TRBJ2-1,once
TGTGCCAGCAGCGAAGGCGAGACAGGGAACACTGAAGCTTTCTTT,CASSEGETGNTEAFF,-,TRBV7-9,TRBJ1-1,-
TGTGCCAGCAGTTTGGAGGACAGGGAAGAAGCTTTCTTT,CASSLEDREEAFF,TRBD1,TRBV12-3/TRBV12-4,TRBJ1-1,-
TGTGCCAGCTCGGACAGCTCTAGCACAGATACGCAGTATTTT,CASSDSSSTDTQYF,-,TRBV18,TRBJ2-3,few
TGTGCCAGCAGCCAGGACAGCGGTAATGAAAAACTGTTTTTT,CASSQDSGNEKLFF,-,TRBV6-5,TRBJ1-4,-
TGTGCCAGCAGCCCTCGTTGGACAGGGACTTCACCCCTCCACTTT,CASSPRWTGTSPLHF,TRBD1,TRBV3-1/TRBV3-2,TRBJ1-6,-
TGTGCCAGCAGCTTAGGACAGGGAGCTAACTATGGCTACACCTTC,CASSLGQGANYGYTF,TRBD1,TRBV7-9,TRBJ1-2,-
TGTGCCAGCACCATTACGCAGGGGGCAGGGGAGCAGTACTTC,CASTITQGAGEQYF,TRBD1,TRBV7-9,TRBJ2-7,-
TGTGCCACCAGTGATTTAGTCGGGAGCACAGATACGCAGTATTTT,CATSDLVGSTDTQYF,-,TRBV24-1,TRBJ2-3,once
TGTGCCAGTAGTATCTCTAGCGGGGGCACAGATACGCAGTATTTT,CASSISSGGTDTQYF,TRBD2,TRBV19,TRBJ2-3,once
TGTGCCAGCAGCTTGGCTCGGGGGGCTGAAGCTTTCTTT,CASSLARGAEAFF,-,TRBV28,TRBJ1-1,once
TGTGCCAGCAGCCTTTCGGGACAGGGCCAGAGAGAGCAGTTCTTC,CASSLSGQGQREQFF,TRBD1,TRBV7-9,TRBJ2-1,-